Shown below are 5 T cell receptor beta chains from a single sample sequenced in a study of memory CD4+ T cells and cytomegalovirus serostatus. The sort gate was single viable CD3+CD4+CD8-CD45RO+ cells for memory CD4+ T cells. Here immunoSEQ multiplex PCR was the method, and the copy in TCRdb shows in-frame clones only, minus some. The table includes 45,000 to 70,000 clones, more than 70% detected once. Sequenced: memory CD4+ T cells from blood. The source of these receptors is an adult in good health and CMV-seronegative. Some clones in this sample may be carry-over from other donors' samples.

J is TRBJ2-7 and V is TRBV7-8; 7 bases fit TRBD1. J was trimmed by 5 bases and V by 1 base; bases with no gene match: 5. The CDR3 is made up of 14 amino acids. Germline assignment: CDR1 SGHVS and CDR2 FQNEAQ. The CDR3 protein is CASSLGQGLNEQYF. CDR3 in DNA: TGTGCCAGCAGCTTAGGACAGGGTCTCAACGAGCAGTACTTC.

The chain links TRBV4-1 to TRBJ1-3, with a possible D match to TRBD1 (6 bases). V lost 2 bases and J lost 4, with 15 bases in between. Looked up from germline, CDR1 is MGHRA and CDR2 is YSYEKL. The CDR3 consists of 16 residues. The CDR3 DNA follows: TGCGCCAGCAGCCAACCGACAGGTCCTGTCGGAAACACCATATATTTT. It translates to CASSQPTGPVGNTIYF.

The V call is TRBV6-5, the J call TRBJ2-7, with D perhaps matching TRBD2 (6 bases). The CDR3 loop spans 14 amino acids. Germline V CDR1 and CDR2: MNHEY, SVGAGI. V dropped 7 bases and J dropped 0 bases, with 13 bases sitting between them. CDR3 nucleotides: TGTGCCAGCAAAATGCGGGACCTCTCCTACGAGCAGTACTTC. Its translation: CASKMRDLSYEQYF.

The V and J genes are TRBV2 and TRBJ2-5; TRBD2 aligns across 7 bases. The CDR3 totals 16 residues. The germline CDR1 and CDR2 sequences are SNHLY and FYNNEI. The V gene end was trimmed by 6 bases and the J gene end by 0 bases; junction bases not matched to a gene: 10. The CDR3 DNA follows: TGTGCCAGCAGACTAGTGGGCGGGAGAAACCAAGAGACCCAGTACTTC. Residues: CASRLVGGRNQETQYF. The whole variable domain, remainder taken from reference TRBV2 and TRBJ2-5, is EPEVTQTPSHQVTQMGQEVILRCVPISNHLYFYWYRQILGQKVEFLVSFYNNEISEKSEIFDDQFSVERPDGSNFTLKIRSTKLEDSAMYFCASRLVGGRNQETQYFGPGTRLLVL.

The chain has TRBV7-8 and TRBJ2-1; 8 nucleotides match TRBD1. CDR1 and CDR2 (germline): SGHVS, FQNEAQ. With 3 bases clipped from V and 6 bases from J, the junction kept 4 bases outside the gene matches. The CDR3 is 14 amino acids. CDR3 in amino acids: CASSFPGQVNEQFF. Here the CDR3 DNA reads TGTGCCAGCAGCTTTCCGGGACAGGTCAATGAGCAGTTCTTC.